This TCR beta chain was documented in a study of blood T cell repertoires in COVID-19. About the study: Specimens from acute and convalescent COVID-19 originated in the United States, Italy and Spain. Nucleic acid was either cDNA or gDNA, and it came from T cells, B-cell-depleted T cells, or PBMCs.

Per the study methods: Amplification with reference gene primers provided the estimates of nucleated cell counts. Assay: immunoSEQ multiplex PCR; the TCRdb copy retains only in-frame clones and omits some. V, J and clone size are those of that table, while D and trimming were read from the DNA. The data hold 200,000 to 250,000 clones, with about three quarters observed a single time. The germline gives CDR1 SGDLS, CDR2 YYNGEE. CDR3 size: 18 residues. The J segment lost 4 bases and the V segment lost 4 bases, leaving 18 bases of the junction unmatched. This chain links TRBV9 with TRBJ2-5; TRBD2 matches 8 bases. The origin of this receptor is a woman between 65 and 79 years old with acute or convalescent COVID-19. The sequencing sample was made of peripheral blood. CDR3 sequence: CASSPGLTGTRGRETQYF. CDR3 coding DNA: TGTGCCAGCAGCCCAGGACTTACCGGGACTAGGGGCCGAGAGACCCAGTACTTC.